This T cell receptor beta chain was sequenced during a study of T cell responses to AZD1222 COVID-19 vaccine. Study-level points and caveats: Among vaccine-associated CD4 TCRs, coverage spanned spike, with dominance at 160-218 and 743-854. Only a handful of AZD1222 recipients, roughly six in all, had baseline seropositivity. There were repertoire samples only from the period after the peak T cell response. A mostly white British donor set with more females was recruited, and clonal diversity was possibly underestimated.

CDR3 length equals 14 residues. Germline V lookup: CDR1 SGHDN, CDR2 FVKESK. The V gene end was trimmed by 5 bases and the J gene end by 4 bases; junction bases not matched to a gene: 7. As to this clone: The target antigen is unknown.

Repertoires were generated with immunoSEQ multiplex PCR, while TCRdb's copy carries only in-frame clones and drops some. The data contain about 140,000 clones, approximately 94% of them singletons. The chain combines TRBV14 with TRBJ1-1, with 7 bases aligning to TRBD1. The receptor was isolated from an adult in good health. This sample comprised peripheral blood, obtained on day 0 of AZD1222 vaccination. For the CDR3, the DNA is TGTGCCAGCAGCGAGAGACAGGGTGGCACTGAAGCTTTCTTT. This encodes CASSERQGGTEAFF.